This T cell receptor beta chain was documented in a study of blood T cell repertoires in COVID-19. For the study at large: Italy, Spain and the United States were the sources of the convalescent and acute COVID-19 samples.

Trimming shortened V by 1 base and J by 5 bases, and 9 bases separated the two germline ends. The CDR3 contains 15 residues. Germline V gene lookup returns CDR1 SEHNR and CDR2 FQNEAQ (reference sequence). The table came from immunoSEQ multiplex PCR; TCRdb's copy has only in-frame clones and leaves some out. The data hold 200,000 or so clones, with approximately 82% observed a single time. This sequence joins TRBV7-9 and TRBJ1-6, with D perhaps TRBD1 (5 bases). This receptor was obtained from a human donor with acute or convalescent COVID-19. The donor label of this sample is uncertain. Sequenced input: peripheral blood. CDR3: CASSLVSGDNSPLHF. DNA of the CDR3: TGTGCCAGCAGCTTAGTTTCGGGGGATAATTCACCCCTCCACTTT.